These 29 T cell receptor beta chains originate from one sample sequenced in a study of OX40 agonist ivuxolimab in advanced cancers. This table comes from immunoSEQ multiplex PCR, and its TCRdb copy is limited to in-frame clones, with some not included. This table holds some 64,000 clones, approximately 90% found once. The specimen was CD4+ or CD8+ T cells sorted from blood, collected in a trial of the OX40 agonist ivuxolimab. The receptors derive from an adult with an advanced solid tumor such as melanoma, head and neck, liver or kidney cancer.

The CDR3 loop is CASSPVGYTEAFF. For the CDR3, the DNA is TGTGCCAGCAGCCCGGTGGGTTACACTGAAGCTTTCTTT. The gene calls are TRBV5-8 and TRBJ1-1, with D unresolved. The V and J ends lost 4 bases and 3 bases respectively, with 10 bases between them. The CDR3 is 13 amino acids. CDR1 SGHTS and CDR2 YDEGEE come from the germline V gene.

The rearrangement links TRBV30 to TRBJ2-1, with a tentative D call TRBD2 (6 bases). Trimming removed 5 bases from V and 3 bases from J, with 17 bases in between. CDR3 length: 15 amino acids. Germline assignment: CDR1 GTSNPN and CDR2 SVGIG (reference sequence). The CDR3 sequence is CAWSASEGFYNEQFF. The CDR3 DNA reads TGTGCCTGGTCTGCTTCGGAGGGGTTCTACAATGAGCAGTTCTTC.

On this clone: Different DNA sequences within this sample yield the same CDR3. The gene calls are TRBV9 and TRBJ2-3; D is undetermined. Per the germline V gene, CDR1 is SGDLS and CDR2 is YYNGEE. V gave up 3 bases and J gave up 0 bases, with 2 bases separating them. This CDR3 comprises 12 residues. CDR3 in DNA: TGTGCCAGCAGCGGGAGCACAGATACGCAGTATTTT. This encodes CASSGSTDTQYF.

This chain links TRBV7-2 with TRBJ1-3; a possible D gene is TRBD1 (5 bases). V was trimmed by 1 base and J by 0 bases, leaving 13 bases between them. CDR1 and CDR2 from the germline V gene are SGHTA and FQGNSA. CDR3 length: 17 amino acids. The CDR3 loop is CASSLERTWHSGNTIYF. For the CDR3, the DNA is TGTGCCAGCAGCTTAGAAAGGACATGGCACTCTGGAAACACCATATATTTT. The full variable domain, in which reference TRBV7-2 and TRBJ1-3 provide the parts outside the CDR3, is GAGVSQSPSNKVTEKGKDVELRCDPISGHTALYWYRQSLGQGLEFLIYFQGNSAPDKSGLPSDRFSAERTGGSVSTLTIQRTQQEDSAVYLCASSLERTWHSGNTIYFGEGSWLTVV.

The V gene is TRBV6-5, the J gene TRBJ1-2, with TRBD1 matching over 8 bases. The junction had 12 bases not matched to a gene; V was cut back by 0 bases and J by 9 bases. Germline-derived CDR1 and CDR2 are MNHEY and SVGAGI. This CDR3 has 16 residues. In DNA form, the CDR3 reads TGTGCCAGCAGTTACTCTTGGACAGGGCCGGGTTCGCGCTACACCTTC. Translated: CASSYSWTGPGSRYTF.

The rearrangement links TRBV9 to TRBJ2-6; no clear D gene. CDR3 length: 14 residues. CDR1 is SGDLS, CDR2 YYNGEE, per germline. Trimming cost V 1 base and J 3 bases, with 5 bases left between them. The CDR3 loop is CASSVSGGANVLTF. DNA of the CDR3: TGTGCCAGCAGCGTATCCGGTGGGGCCAACGTCCTGACTTTC.

J is TRBJ1-5 and V is TRBV9; D unclear. Looked up from germline, CDR1 is SGDLS and CDR2 is YYNGEE. The CDR3 loop spans 14 amino acids. Trimming removed 3 bases at V and 0 bases at J, with 7 bases between. CDR3 in amino acids: CASSGLGSNQPQHF. The CDR3 DNA reads as TGTGCCAGCAGCGGACTAGGTAGCAATCAGCCCCAGCATTTT.

In its sample, this clone was seen once. The chain is built from TRBV7-3 and TRBJ2-3, with 9 nucleotides matching TRBD2. Per germline, CDR1 SGHTA and CDR2 FQGTGA. Trimming removed 5 bases from V and 9 bases from J; junction bases left unmatched: 15. The CDR3 is made up of 16 amino acids. The CDR3 DNA follows: TGTGCCAGCAGCCCTCTGAGCGGGGGGCGCCCACGAACGCAGTATTTT. Amino acid sequence: CASSPLSGGRPRTQYF.

This clone was recorded only once. The V gene is TRBV6-5, the J gene TRBJ2-3, with D possibly TRBD1 on 5 matching bases. Deletions cut 1 base from V and 6 bases from J, with 11 bases between. The CDR3 covers 14 residues. Per germline, CDR1 MNHEY and CDR2 SVGAGI. For the CDR3, the DNA is TGTGCCAGCAGTTACTACTTAGGGGCCGATACGCAGTATTTT. Its protein product is CASSYYLGADTQYF.

CDR3 region: CSVVRRNYGYTF. The CDR3 nucleotides are TGCAGCGTTGTCAGAAGAAACTATGGCTACACCTTC. The V gene is TRBV29-1, the J gene TRBJ1-2; D is unclear. V was shortened by 4 bases and J by 2 bases, with 8 bases between the two germline ends. CDR3 length equals 12 residues. The germline V gene has CDR1 SQVTM and CDR2 ANQGSEA.

The chain links TRBV30 to TRBJ2-5, with D unresolved. From germline, CDR1 is GTSNPN and CDR2 SVGIG (reference sequence). Trimming pared 1 base from V and 2 bases from J, leaving 2 bases between. The CDR3 runs 11 residues. CDR3 nucleotides: TGTGCCTGGAGTGATCAAGAGACCCAGTACTTC. This encodes CAWSDQETQYF.

A note on this clone: The sample has other DNA sequences that encode this CDR3 too. The rearrangement joins TRBV6-6 to TRBJ2-1; the D is unclear. There are 13 residues in the CDR3. Germline CDR1 reads MNHNY; CDR2 reads SVGAGI (reference sequence). Trimming shortened V by 2 bases and J by 2 bases, and 4 bases separated the two germline ends. CDR3 in amino acids: CASSYSAYNEQFF. CDR3 nucleotides: TGTGCCAGCAGTTACAGCGCCTACAATGAGCAGTTCTTC.

This sequence joins TRBV7-9 and TRBJ1-1; possibly TRBD1 for D (5 bases). Trimming cost V 4 bases and J 3 bases, with 9 bases left between them. The germline V gene has CDR1 SEHNR and CDR2 FQNEAQ (reference sequence). The CDR3 extends over 13 amino acids. The CDR3 DNA follows: TGTGCCAGCAGCTCCCTAGGGGACACTGAAGCTTTCTTT. This sequence encodes CASSSLGDTEAFF.

The chain carries TRBV6-1 and TRBJ1-1; D call uncertain. This CDR3 has 12 amino acids. CDR1 is MNHNS and CDR2 is SASEGT in the germline V gene. Between the trimmed V and J ends, which lost 4 bases and 6 bases, there was a span of 9 bases. CDR3 region: CASSGELPEAFF. CDR3 nucleotide sequence: TGTGCCAGCAGTGGGGAGTTACCTGAAGCTTTCTTT.

The rearrangement links TRBV19 to TRBJ2-2; TRBD1 might be the D (6 bases). Trimming pared 1 base from V and 3 bases from J, leaving 12 bases between. This CDR3 is 16 amino acids long. The germline gives CDR1 LNHDA, CDR2 SQIVND (reference sequence). DNA of the CDR3: TGTGCCAGTAGTATAGTGTCAGGGGCGGACACCGGGGAGCTGTTTTTT. As protein: CASSIVSGADTGELFF.

The chain is built from TRBV2 and TRBJ1-6, with D maybe TRBD1 (6 bases). From germline, CDR1 is SNHLY and CDR2 FYNNEI. Deletions cut 9 bases from V and 7 bases from J, with 19 bases between. The CDR3 loop spans 15 amino acids. CDR3 protein: CAREDPGHRNSPLHF. In nucleotides, the CDR3 is TGTGCCAGGGAGGACCCGGGACACAGGAATTCACCCCTCCACTTT.

The V gene is TRBV29-1, the J gene TRBJ2-1; D might be TRBD2 (7 bases). Looked up from germline, CDR1 is SQVTM and CDR2 is ANQGSEA. Trimming pared 4 bases from V and 13 bases from J, leaving 17 bases between. This CDR3 has 12 amino acids. As DNA, the CDR3 is TGCAGCGTTGTGGGGGGGGACACCTCTCAGTTCTTC. This translates into CSVVGGDTSQFF.

V and J are TRBV13 and TRBJ1-5; D uncertain. The CDR3 is made up of 13 amino acids. From germline, CDR1 is PRHDT and CDR2 FYEKMQ (reference sequence). V lost 1 base, J lost 7 bases, and 8 bases lay in between. As DNA, the CDR3 is TGTGCCAGCAGCTTAGAGGTGGGACAGCCCCAGCATTTT. Protein product: CASSLEVGQPQHF.

The rearrangement links TRBV4-3 to TRBJ1-2; TRBD1 matches 7 bases. V lost 4 bases to trimming and J lost 0 bases; unmatched junction nucleotides: 11. The germline V gene has CDR1 LGHNA and CDR2 YSLEER. The CDR3 loop spans 17 amino acids. For the CDR3, the DNA is TGCGCCAGCAGCCCTTGGACAGGTGATCTAGCTAACTATGGCTACACCTTC. This encodes CASSPWTGDLANYGYTF.

This sequence joins TRBV19 and TRBJ1-5, with TRBD1 as a possible D gene (5 bases). V was cut by 2 bases and J by 3 bases, with 14 bases left in between. This CDR3 region has 16 residues. In germline, CDR1 is LNHDA, CDR2 SQIVND (reference sequence). CDR3 coding DNA: TGTGCCAGTAGTATACGTTCTTGGGGGGACAATCAGCCCCAGCATTTT. Its protein product is CASSIRSWGDNQPQHF.

This clone was counted once. The genes are TRBV28 and TRBJ2-3, with 14 bases identical to TRBD2. There are 17 residues in the CDR3. Losses at the gene ends were 5 bases for V and 7 bases for J; bases not matched to a gene: 11. In germline, CDR1 is MDHEN, CDR2 SYDVKM. The CDR3 bases are TGTGCCAGCAGTGGAACGGGACTAGCGGGGGACTGGCATACGCAGTATTTT. Translating it yields CASSGTGLAGDWHTQYF.

The rearrangement links TRBV28 to TRBJ1-5; D is unclear. Germline V gene sequence: CDR1 MDHEN, CDR2 SYDVKM. With 1 base removed from V and 6 bases from J, the gap between germline ends came to 13 bases. CDR3 length: 15 residues. Written as DNA, the CDR3 is TGTGCCAGCAGTTTATTGGGCGCTGCAGGTCAGCCCCAGCATTTT. Protein: CASSLLGAAGQPQHF.

This chain links TRBV4-2 with TRBJ1-6; perhaps TRBD1 as D (6 bases). V lost 0 bases, J lost 1 base, and 7 bases lay in between. Per the germline V gene, CDR1 is LGHNA and CDR2 is YNFKEQ. The CDR3 totals 16 residues. The DNA for the CDR3 is TGTGCCAGCAGCCAAGAACAGGGTTCCTATAATTCACCCCTCCACTTT. Amino acid sequence: CASSQEQGSYNSPLHF.

The gene calls are TRBV9 and TRBJ1-1; maybe TRBD1 (5 bases). Germline CDR1 SGDLS, CDR2 YYNGEE. V was shortened by 3 bases and J by 2 bases, with 11 bases between the two germline ends. The CDR3 consists of 14 residues. This chain's CDR3 is CASSADSLNTEAFF. The CDR3 nucleotides are TGTGCCAGCAGCGCAGACAGCCTCAACACTGAAGCTTTCTTT.

This chain uses TRBV28 with TRBJ2-1, with 9 bases fitting TRBD2. The CDR3 contains 17 residues. V was pared by 4 bases and J by 3 bases, with 10 bases of the junction left unmatched. Germline V lookup: CDR1 MDHEN, CDR2 SYDVKM. Here the CDR3 reads CASSYTSAGGHYNEQFF. The CDR3 region has the DNA TGTGCCAGCAGTTATACGTCAGCGGGGGGCCACTACAATGAGCAGTTCTTC.

V gene TRBV6-5 combines with J gene TRBJ1-2, with D perhaps matching TRBD1 (6 bases). Trimming cost V 8 bases and J 1 base, with 17 bases left between them. Germline CDR1 and CDR2: MNHEY and SVGAGI. This CDR3 spans 15 amino acids. CDR3: CASCPGARGNYGYTF. CDR3 sequence (DNA): TGTGCCAGCTGTCCGGGGGCGAGGGGTAACTATGGCTACACCTTC.

This clone was observed a single time. This chain uses TRBV23-1 with TRBJ2-2, with 9 bases lining up with TRBD1. TRBV23-1 is an ORF; its function is uncertain. V lost 2 bases and J lost 1; bases outside the gene matches: 14. The CDR3 runs to 20 residues. CDR3 sequence reads: CASSQSAGTGKLKNTGELFF. The CDR3 DNA is TGCGCCAGCAGTCAAAGCGCCGGGACAGGGAAGTTAAAGAACACCGGGGAGCTGTTTTTT.

The V call is TRBV5-1, the J call TRBJ2-3; 8 bases are a match to TRBD2. Germline-derived CDR1 and CDR2 are SGHRS and YFSETQ. The CDR3 spans 17 residues. Unmatched junction bases numbered 8, after V lost 0 bases and J lost 2 bases. The CDR3 DNA follows: TGCGCCAGCAGCTTGGTTACCGGGGGGGCCGACACAGATACGCAGTATTTT. The encoded protein is CASSLVTGGADTDTQYF.

This sequence joins TRBV4-1 and TRBJ1-5; D perhaps matches TRBD1 (5 bases). This CDR3 has 15 amino acids. CDR1 is MGHRA and CDR2 is YSYEKL in the germline V gene. Between the trimmed V and J ends, which lost 4 bases and 1 base, there was a span of 11 bases. The CDR3 DNA reads as TGCGCCAGCAGCCCCCGGGACTCCAGCAATCAGCCCCAGCATTTT. Its protein is CASSPRDSSNQPQHF.